The clone carrying this T cell receptor (beta chain) was seen many times. Its target is unknown. Synthesis of TCR cDNA relied on 5'RACE template switching, which attached a universal primer site and UMIs. One entry per CDR3 protein, called by TCRdb with MiXCR from the 5' RACE reads. The table records 150,000 to 200,000 distinct CDR3 sequences, more than 5.5% of them present only once. This sample stems from a study of T cells after yellow fever vaccination. Study background: Any fraction with a low cell number was prepared using SMART-Seq v4 Ultra Low Input.

Trimming removed 4 bases at V and 5 bases at J, with 11 bases between. Germline V lookup: CDR1 SGHTA, CDR2 FQGNSA. CDR3 length equals 13 residues. Whole-study findings and limits: Repertoires obtained by FACS sorting could include abundant clonotypes that entered as contaminants from the bulk population.

This sample comprised CD4+ T cells sorted from PBMCs, obtained about 5 days after the first yellow fever vaccination. J is TRBJ2-5 and V is TRBV7-2; TRBD1 might be the D (5 bases). The source is a man younger than 30 who received the YFV17D yellow fever vaccine. The CDR3 sequence is CASSSGSGETQYF. The CDR3 DNA follows: TGTGCCAGCAGCTCCGGATCAGGGGAGACCCAGTACTTC.